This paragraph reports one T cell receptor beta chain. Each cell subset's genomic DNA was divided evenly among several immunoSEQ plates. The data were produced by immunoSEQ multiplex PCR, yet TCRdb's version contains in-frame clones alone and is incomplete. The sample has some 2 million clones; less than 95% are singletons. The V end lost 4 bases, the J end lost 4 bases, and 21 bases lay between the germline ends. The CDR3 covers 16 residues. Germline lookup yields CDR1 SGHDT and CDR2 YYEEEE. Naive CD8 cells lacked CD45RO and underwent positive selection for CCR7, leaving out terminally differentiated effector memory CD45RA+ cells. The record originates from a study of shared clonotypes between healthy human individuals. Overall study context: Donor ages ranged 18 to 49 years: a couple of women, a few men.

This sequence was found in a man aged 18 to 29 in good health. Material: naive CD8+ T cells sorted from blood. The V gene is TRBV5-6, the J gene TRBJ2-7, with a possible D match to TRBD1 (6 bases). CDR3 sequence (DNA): TGTGCCAGCAGCCCCGGCGCCCTACAGGGTCCATACGAGCAGTACTTC. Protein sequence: CASSPGALQGPYEQYF.